This is a list of T cell receptor beta chains from one sample in a study of blood T cell repertoires in COVID-19. Sequencing was performed with immunoSEQ multiplex PCR; in TCRdb, only in-frame clones are kept and a portion is missing. The data contain about 62,000 clones, 70% to 90% of them seen just once; the ten biggest clones take up 1.3%. Material for sequencing was peripheral blood. The source of these receptors is a woman aged 80 or over with acute or convalescent COVID-19. Both conserved end residues are part of each CDR3. Fields, in order: clone size, D gene, V gene, J gene, CDR3 DNA, CDR3 protein. The D gene is left open where the match is weak. Clone size is not always given. Where it is, it says once, few, many or a class for expanded clones.

abundance: NA; d_gene: NA; v_gene: TRBV19; j_gene: TRBJ1-1; CDR3nt: TGTGCCAGTAAGAGTACCACTGAAGCTTTCTTT; CDR3aa: CASKSTTEAFF
abundance: NA; d_gene: TRBD2; v_gene: TRBV28; j_gene: TRBJ2-3; CDR3nt: TGTGCCAGCAGTTGGCAGGCTGGACTAGCGGGGGCCGCAGATACGCAGTATTTT; CDR3aa: CASSWQAGLAGAADTQYF
abundance: NA; d_gene: TRBD1; v_gene: TRBV11-3; j_gene: TRBJ2-5; CDR3nt: TGTGCCAGCAGCCCGGGACAGAAAGAGACCCAGTACTTC; CDR3aa: CASSPGQKETQYF
abundance: NA; d_gene: NA; v_gene: TRBV7-2; j_gene: TRBJ1-1; CDR3nt: TGTGCCAGCAGCCTCGGCGGGAGGGTTGAAGCTTTCTTT; CDR3aa: CASSLGGRVEAFF
abundance: NA; d_gene: NA; v_gene: TRBV10-3; j_gene: TRBJ1-6; CDR3nt: TGTGCCATCAGTGCGGTTGTCGGAGATAATTCACCCCTCCACTTT; CDR3aa: CAISAVVGDNSPLHF
abundance: few; d_gene: NA; v_gene: TRBV7-8; j_gene: TRBJ2-7; CDR3nt: TGTGCCAGCAGCCACCCGGCCTACGAGCAGTACTTC; CDR3aa: CASSHPAYEQYF
abundance: NA; d_gene: NA; v_gene: TRBV5-1; j_gene: TRBJ1-5; CDR3nt: TGCGCCAGCAGCGGCGGTTTCAATCAGCCCCAGCATTTT; CDR3aa: CASSGGFNQPQHF
abundance: NA; d_gene: TRBD1; v_gene: TRBV9; j_gene: TRBJ2-7; CDR3nt: TGTGCCAGCAGCCCGACAGGGGCGCCCTCCTACGAGCAGTACTTC; CDR3aa: CASSPTGAPSYEQYF
abundance: NA; d_gene: TRBD1; v_gene: TRBV2; j_gene: TRBJ2-7; CDR3nt: TGTGCCAGCAGTGGCCAGGGGGTCGAGCAGTACTTC; CDR3aa: CASSGQGVEQYF
abundance: NA; d_gene: TRBD1; v_gene: TRBV27; j_gene: TRBJ1-2; CDR3nt: TGTGCCAGCAGTCCAAACTACGGACAGGGTGTCGCGGTTGGCTACACCTTC; CDR3aa: CASSPNYGQGVAVGYTF
abundance: NA; d_gene: NA; v_gene: TRBV5-1; j_gene: TRBJ2-3; CDR3nt: TGCGCCAGCAGCTTGGCATTGACGACAACAGATACGCAGTATTTT; CDR3aa: CASSLALTTTDTQYF
abundance: NA; d_gene: NA; v_gene: TRBV6-5; j_gene: TRBJ1-5; CDR3nt: TGTGCCACCAGAGCGGGGACGGTTCTTAATCAGCCCCAGCATTTT; CDR3aa: CATRAGTVLNQPQHF
abundance: NA; d_gene: TRBD2; v_gene: TRBV5-1; j_gene: TRBJ2-1; CDR3nt: TGCGCCAGCAACGCCCCCACGGGACTAGCGAATTTCGAGCAGTTCTTC; CDR3aa: CASNAPTGLANFEQFF
abundance: NA; d_gene: NA; v_gene: TRBV2; j_gene: TRBJ2-2; CDR3nt: TGTGCCAGCAGGTTCCAGGAGGGCGGGGAGCTGTTTTTT; CDR3aa: CASRFQEGGELFF